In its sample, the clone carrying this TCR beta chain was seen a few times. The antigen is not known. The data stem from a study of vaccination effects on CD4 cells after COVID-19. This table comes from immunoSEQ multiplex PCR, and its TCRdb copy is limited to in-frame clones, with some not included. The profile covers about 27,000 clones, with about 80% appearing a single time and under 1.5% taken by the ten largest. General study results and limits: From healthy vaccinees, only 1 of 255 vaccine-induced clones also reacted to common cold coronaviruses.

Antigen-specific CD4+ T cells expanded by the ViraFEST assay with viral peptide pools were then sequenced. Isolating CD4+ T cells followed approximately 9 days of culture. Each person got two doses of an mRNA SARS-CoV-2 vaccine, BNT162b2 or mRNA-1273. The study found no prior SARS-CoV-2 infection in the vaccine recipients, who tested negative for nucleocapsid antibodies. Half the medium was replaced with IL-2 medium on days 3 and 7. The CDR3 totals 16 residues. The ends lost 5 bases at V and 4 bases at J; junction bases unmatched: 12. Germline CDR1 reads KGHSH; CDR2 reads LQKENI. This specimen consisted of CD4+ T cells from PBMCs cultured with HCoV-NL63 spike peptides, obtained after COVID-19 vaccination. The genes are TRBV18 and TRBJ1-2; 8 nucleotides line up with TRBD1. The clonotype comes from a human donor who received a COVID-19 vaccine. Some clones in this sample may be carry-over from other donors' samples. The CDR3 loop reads CASSASGTGWGYGYTF. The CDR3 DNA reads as TGTGCCAGCTCAGCCTCCGGGACAGGTTGGGGCTATGGCTACACCTTC.